The clone carrying this T cell receptor (beta chain) was observed at least ten times. Its antigen is not known. Sequence at one end of the junction differs from germline and may be a read error. These data are taken from a study of T cells in Graves' hyperthyroidism and ophthalmopathy. About the research overall: Peripheral blood collection took place at initial diagnosis, before any treatment. Study-wide results and limits: Researchers report that a 13 V-J model separated ophthalmopathy from stable hyperthyroidism.

What was amplified from RNA transcripts were TCR beta CDR3 regions. With the HTBI primer set, the TCR CDR3 went through a first round of RT-PCR. TCRdb re-called the multiplex PCR reads with MiXCR, one entry per CDR3 protein. The table has some 600,000 distinct CDR3 sequences, 14% seen once. Before ophthalmopathy appeared, progressors gave blood at initial hyperthyroidism diagnosis. CDR1 is DFQATT and CDR2 is SNEGSKA in the germline V gene (reference sequence). The length of the CDR3 is 15 residues. Input material: blood. The source of this sequence is a young woman with Graves' hyperthyroidism that later progressed to Graves' ophthalmopathy. This chain uses TRBV20-1 with TRBJ2-3; TRBD2 is a possible D gene (5 bases). The CDR3: CSTSVGQIGTDTQYF. CDR3 nucleotide sequence: TGCAGTACTAGTGTGGGCCAGATAGGCACAGATACGCAGTATTTT.